Reported below is one T cell receptor beta chain. This sample was taken from a study of Ad26.COV2.S vaccination and SARS-CoV-2 variants. Clones were sequenced by immunoSEQ multiplex PCR, and TCRdb holds only the in-frame ones, with some missing. The table has under 400,000 clones, around 86% seen once; the top ten hold more than 3%. Treatment given: some 20 received Ad26.COV2.S at low or high dose, single or two shots; 5 received placebo; per-sample allocation not given. It was on day 63 after the first vaccine or placebo injection that samples were taken. The input for sequencing was peripheral blood, taken in a trial of Ad26.COV2.S vaccine versus placebo. The receptor was isolated from a person aged 18-60 years who received the Ad26.COV2.S COVID-19 vaccine or a placebo.

CDR3 DNA: TGTGCCAGCAGCCAAATAGGGGGCCGCGATGAGCAGTTCTTC. Translation: CASSQIGGRDEQFF. This rearrangement joins TRBV3-1 (or the pseudogene TRBV3-2) to TRBJ2-1; 7 nucleotides align to TRBD1. This CDR3 has 14 residues. Germline V gene lookup returns CDR1 LGHDT and CDR2 YNNKEL (reference sequence). After removal of 2 bases from V and 8 bases from J, the junction contained 6 bases not matched to a gene.